Below, one TCR beta chain is given with its context. The germline V and J ends were trimmed by 7 bases and 1 base, with 19 bases remaining between them. This CDR3 has 16 amino acids. Germline V gene lookup returns CDR1 MNHEY and CDR2 SMNVEV (reference sequence). This entry is derived from a study of blood T cell repertoires in COVID-19. In the study overall: Some COVID-19 samples were acute and others convalescent; all came from the United States, Italy and Spain. The analysed material was cDNA or gDNA that came from T cells, B-cell-depleted T cells, or PBMCs.

Authors' methods: Reference gene primers were amplified, and this amplification served to estimate nucleated cell counts. The repertoire was sequenced with immunoSEQ multiplex PCR; TCRdb's copy has only in-frame clones and lacks some. V and J calls and clone size are those listed in that table; D and trimming were worked out from the DNA. Counted here are roughly 200,000 clones, under 85% occurring once; the ten biggest clones make up over 6.5%. The sequencing sample was made of peripheral blood. This TCR was recovered from an elderly woman with COVID-19, enrolled during active disease. V usage is TRBV27 and J usage is TRBJ1-1; D remains unclear. The CDR3, as DNA: TGTGCCAGCAAGGGAGGTCCCAAACGCCGGAACACTGAAGCTTTCTTT. This translates into CASKGGPKRRNTEAFF.